The 11 T cell receptor beta chains in this list originate from one sample, sequenced in a study of neurological immune-mediated disorders. TCRdb ran MiXCR on the 5' RACE reads and lists one entry per CDR3 protein. Seen here are tens of thousands of distinct CDR3 sequences, more than 3% observed once, and the top ten hold more than 1.5%. Sequenced: CD4+ T cells from blood. These receptors all come from a middle-aged woman with multiple sclerosis.

This sequence joins TRBV20-1 and TRBJ2-1, with 8 bases identical to TRBD2. CDR1 is DFQATT, CDR2 SNEGSKA, per germline (reference sequence). J lost 1 base, V lost 5 bases, and 4 bases had no gene match. The CDR3 is made up of 14 amino acids. As DNA, the CDR3 is TGCAGTGCTCACGCGGGGGGTTCCTACAATGAGCAGTTCTTC. Amino acids: CSAHAGGSYNEQFF.

This clonotype was detected ten times or more. The chain couples TRBV5-1 to TRBJ1-2; a possible D gene is TRBD1 (6 bases). The CDR3 contains 14 residues. The ends were cut back, 1 base at V and 8 bases at J, with 15 bases in the middle. Germline loops: CDR1 SGHRS, CDR2 YFSETQ. In DNA form, the CDR3 reads TGCGCCAGCAGCTTGTCGGGGGACATCGGGGGCTACACCTTC. Translated: CASSLSGDIGGYTF.

This clonotype has ten or more counts. This rearrangement joins TRBV12-3 or TRBV12-4 to TRBJ2-1; TRBD2 aligns across 11 bases. There are 14 residues in the CDR3. Trimming at V came to 5 bases and at J to 7 bases, leaving 4 bases not matched to a gene. The CDR3 protein is CASSVTSGANEQFF. The CDR3 DNA sequence: TGTGCCAGCAGTGTGACTAGCGGGGCAAATGAGCAGTTCTTC.

This clonotype was picked up many times. The chain joins TRBV5-1 to TRBJ1-4; no firm D call. The length of the CDR3 is 12 residues. V lost 4 bases, J lost 2 bases, and 3 bases lay in between. Germline loops: CDR1 SGHRS, CDR2 YFSETQ. The CDR3 region is CASSQTNEKLFF. In DNA form, the CDR3 reads TGCGCCAGCAGCCAGACTAATGAAAAACTGTTTTTT.

This clonotype was seen at least ten times. The chain couples TRBV29-1 to TRBJ2-1; 10 bases are a match to TRBD2. Looked up from germline, CDR1 is SQVTM and CDR2 is ANQGSEA. V trimming: 4 bases; J trimming: 5 bases; junction bases outside the gene matches: 8. The CDR3 spans 15 residues. In DNA form, the CDR3 reads TGCAGCGTTGCCCAGCGGGGGGGCTCGCACAATGAGCAGTTCTTC. Protein sequence: CSVAQRGGSHNEQFF.

The chain employs TRBV9 and TRBJ2-3; D is possibly TRBD2 (7 bases). Germline assignment: CDR1 SGDLS and CDR2 YYNGEE. The CDR3 runs to 16 residues. The V end was cut by 3 bases, the J end by 1 base, with 15 bases between. CDR3 residues: CASSARGAMGTDTQYF. DNA for the CDR3: TGTGCCAGCAGCGCCCGGGGGGCAATGGGCACAGATACGCAGTATTTT.

In this sample, this clonotype turned up many times. The chain combines TRBV6-5 with TRBJ1-6; D is unresolved. This CDR3 region has 13 residues. V shed 0 bases and J shed 10 bases, with 7 bases lying between them. Per the germline V gene, CDR1 is MNHEY and CDR2 is SVGAGI. CDR3 nucleotide sequence: TGTGCCAGCAGTTACTCGAAGGTCTCACCCCTCCACTTT. Translated, it gives CASSYSKVSPLHF.

Many counts were recorded for this clonotype. The J gene is TRBJ1-2, the V gene TRBV5-5; the D is unclear. Germline CDR1 is SGHKS and CDR2 is YYEKEE (reference sequence). This CDR3 has 14 amino acids. Deletions cut 6 bases from V and 0 bases from J, with 12 bases between. The DNA for the CDR3 is TGTGCCAGCACCCCGGGCCGAGCTAACTATGGCTACACCTTC. It is translated as CASTPGRANYGYTF. Drawing the rest from reference TRBV5-5 and TRBJ1-2, the complete variable domain is DAGVTQSPTHLIKTRGQQVTLRCSPISGHKSVSWYQQVLGQGPQFIFQYYEKEERGRGNFPDRFSARQFPNYSSELNVNALLLGDSALYLCASTPGRANYGYTFGSGTRLTVV.

This clonotype was counted many times. The V and J genes are TRBV6-5 and TRBJ2-2; tentative D call: TRBD1 (5 bases). The CDR3 spans 15 residues. Trimming stripped 2 bases from V and 4 bases from J, with 11 bases between. Germline values: CDR1 MNHEY, CDR2 SVGAGI. CDR3 residues: CASSYARQFTGELFF. CDR3 coding DNA: TGTGCCAGCAGTTACGCTAGACAGTTCACCGGGGAGCTGTTTTTT.

This clonotype came up many times. Because the CDR3's place on the DNA is in doubt, the DNA is left out and the CDR3 is given as listed by TCRdb. The chain has TRBV7-5 and TRBJ2-6; the table calls TRBD2, which could not be checked here. TRBV7-5 is given as a pseudogene. The CDR3 contains 17 residues when both ends are counted. This chain's CDR3 is CISVPAPGRVTANVLTF.

This clonotype was picked up many times. V usage is TRBV20-1 and J usage is TRBJ1-6; D gene unclear. V shed 5 bases and J shed 4 bases, with 12 bases lying between them. Germline loops: CDR1 DFQATT, CDR2 SNEGSKA (reference sequence). This CDR3 is 14 amino acids long. The DNA for the CDR3 is TGCAGTGCTTCCGATGGTCCTTATAATTCACCCCTCCACTTT. Encoded protein: CSASDGPYNSPLHF.